These 14 T cell receptor beta chains were sequenced from one sample in a study of T cells in Graves' hyperthyroidism and ophthalmopathy. Researchers took RNA transcripts and amplified the TCR beta CDR3 regions from them. The primer set for the first-round RT-PCR of the TCR CDR3 was HTBI. TCRdb recomputed calls from the multiplex PCR reads with MiXCR, one row per CDR3 protein. The data show some 270,000 distinct CDR3 sequences, roughly an eighth seen once. Input material: blood. The receptors were sampled from a woman in her forties with Graves' hyperthyroidism.

This clonotype occurred many times. The chain joins TRBV7-2 to TRBJ2-7; TRBD1 might be the D (5 bases). Trimming removed 5 bases at V and 6 bases at J, with 11 bases between. The CDR3 length is 12 residues. CDR1 and CDR2 (germline): SGHTA, FQGNSA. CDR3 residues: CASSPRAREQYF. In nucleotides, the CDR3 is TGTGCCAGCAGCCCCAGGGCGCGCGAGCAGTACTTC.

Notes on this clonotype: It may be a read error: a sequence one base away is much more abundant. The V and J genes are TRBV4-2 and TRBJ2-3, with D hard to call. Between the trimmed V and J ends, which lost 1 base and 2 bases, there was a span of 4 bases. Germline V gene data show CDR1 as LGHNA and CDR2 as YNFKEQ. The CDR3 runs to 13 residues. This CDR3 reads CASSQGFTDTQYF. The CDR3 DNA follows: TGTGCCAGCAGCCAAGGGTTCACAGATACGCAGTATTTT.

This clonotype showed up many times. The rearrangement links TRBV10-3 to TRBJ2-3; D gene unclear. Deletions cut 10 bases from V and 4 bases from J, with 15 bases between. The CDR3 totals 13 residues. Germline V gives CDR1 ENHRY, CDR2 SYGVKD. CDR3 nucleotide sequence: TGTGCCACCCGACGGCAGGAGCCAGATACGCAGTATTTT. Translation gives CATRRQEPDTQYF.

As to this clonotype: A much larger clonotype is one base distant, so this may be a read error. The chain links TRBV28 to TRBJ2-7, with TRBD1 matching over 7 bases. The CDR3 consists of 15 residues. Germline V lookup: CDR1 MDHEN, CDR2 SYDVKM. As DNA, the CDR3 is TGTGCCAGCAGTCTAAGACAGGGCCAGGCCTACGAGCGGTACTTC. It encodes CASSLRQGQAYERYF.

This clonotype was observed at least ten times. The rearrangement joins TRBV10-3 to TRBJ2-1, with 7 bases fitting TRBD2. The germline V gene encodes CDR1 ENHRY and CDR2 SYGVKD. After removal of 3 bases from V and 10 bases from J, the junction contained 6 bases not matched to a gene. CDR3 size: 13 residues. The CDR3 protein is CAISDREEGEQFF. CDR3 nucleotide sequence: TGTGCCATCAGTGACCGGGAGGAGGGGGAGCAGTTCTTC.

This clonotype was recorded many times. The chain carries TRBV28 and TRBJ1-6, with D perhaps TRBD1 (6 bases). The CDR3 consists of 15 residues. Trimming removed 3 bases from V and 5 bases from J, with 11 bases in between. CDR1 and CDR2 (germline): MDHEN, SYDVKM. The CDR3 DNA is TGTGCCAGCAGTTTCAGGCAGGGGAATAATTCACCCCTCCACTTT. Amino acid sequence: CASSFRQGNNSPLHF.

This clonotype has at least ten counts. V and J are TRBV7-3 and TRBJ2-3, with unresolved D. CDR3 length: 12 residues. V was clipped by 6 bases and J by 6 bases, with 10 bases between them. Germline V lookup: CDR1 SGHTA, CDR2 FQGTGA. CDR3 protein: CASSPSGDTQYF. The CDR3 nucleotides are TGTGCCAGCAGTCCTAGTGGGGATACGCAGTATTTT.

The CDR3 DNA sequence: TGCGCCAGCAGCCAAGACGGCGGGGGCACAGATACGCAGTATTTT. This encodes CASSQDGGGTDTQYF. The chain recombines TRBV4-1 with TRBJ2-3; TRBD2 might be the D (6 bases). The CDR3 contains 15 residues. Germline CDR1 MGHRA, CDR2 YSYEKL. Deletions cut 0 bases from V and 1 base from J, with 8 bases between.

This clonotype was recorded once. V gene TRBV6-1 combines with J gene TRBJ2-3, with D tentatively TRBD2 (6 bases). Trimming removed 7 bases from V and 0 bases from J, with 14 bases in between. Germline assignment: CDR1 MNHNS and CDR2 SASEGT. The CDR3 has 15 residues. The CDR3 region is CASTEGGRSTDTQYF. The CDR3 coding sequence is TGTGCCAGCACCGAGGGAGGCAGAAGCACAGATACGCAGTATTTT.

This clonotype was counted many times. The chain links TRBV24-1 to TRBJ2-7; 11 bases are shared with TRBD2. The CDR3 covers 14 residues. The junction had 3 bases not matched to a gene; V was cut back by 4 bases and J by 5 bases. CDR1 and CDR2 (germline): KGHDR, SFDVKD. DNA for the CDR3: TGTGCCACCAGTGACTCGGGACTAGCGGACGAGCAGTACTTC. Translated: CATSDSGLADEQYF.

This clonotype was counted at least ten times. This rearrangement joins TRBV2 to TRBJ1-6; the D gene is possibly TRBD1 (5 bases). Germline CDR1 SNHLY, CDR2 FYNNEI. The CDR3 has 13 amino acids. V was clipped by 11 bases and J by 7 bases, with 15 bases between them. As DNA, the CDR3 is TGTGCCGGCGCAGGGTTTTGGAATTCACCCCTCCACTTT. Its translation is CAGAGFWNSPLHF.

This clonotype was observed a few times. The chain has TRBV18 and TRBJ1-1, with D unclear. The CDR3 runs to 13 residues. V lost 5 bases and J 1 base, leaving 8 bases between the germline ends. Germline CDR1 is KGHSH and CDR2 is LQKENI. The CDR3 DNA reads TGTGCCAGCTCAGCAGGAGAGAACACTGAAGCTTTCTTT. Translated, it gives CASSAGENTEAFF. The variable domain in full, with the rest retrieved from reference TRBV18 and TRBJ1-1, is NAGVMQNPRHLVRRRGQEARLRCSPMKGHSHVYWYRQLPEEGLKFMVYLQKENIIDESGMPKERFSAEFPKEGPSILRIQQVVRGDSAAYFCASSAGENTEAFFGQGTRLTVV.

This clonotype was detected only once. This may stem from a read error, because a much larger clone lies one nucleotide away. The chain employs TRBV12-5 and TRBJ2-3; 9 positions match TRBD1. J gave up 3 bases and V 5 bases, and 6 bases lay outside the gene matches. The CDR3 sequence is 15 residues long. Per the germline V gene, CDR1 is LGHNT and CDR2 is FRNRAP. The CDR3 is CASGPDGTGTDTQYF. CDR3 nucleotides: TGTGCTAGTGGTCCCGACGGGACAGGGACAGATACGCAGTATTTT. Looking up the rest from reference TRBV12-5 and TRBJ2-3 gives the full variable domain: DARVTQTPRHKVTEMGQEVTMRCQPILGHNTVFWYRQTMMQGLELLAYFRNRAPLDDSGMPKDRFSAEMPDATLATLKIQPSEPRDSAVYFCASGPDGTGTDTQYFGPGTRLTVL.

The chain recombines TRBV25-1 with TRBJ2-5; 7 positions match TRBD1. V lost 5 bases, J lost 5 bases, and 5 bases stayed unmatched. This CDR3 has 13 amino acids. Germline V lookup: CDR1 MGHDK, CDR2 SYGVNS. The CDR3 spells CASSRGLSETQYF. In nucleotides, the CDR3 is TGTGCCAGCAGTAGGGGGCTGTCGGAGACCCAGTACTTC.